This T cell receptor (beta chain) was profiled in a study of beta chain features in type 1 diabetes. Study in general: Examined across all samples were some 110,000,000 sorted cells.

Central memory, naive, regulatory and stem cell-like memory CD4+ cells were sorted by CD45RO/CCR7/CD25/CD127/CD95/CD27. Comments on this clone: The antigen remains unidentified.

The isolated RNA, all of it, was reverse transcribed, so expressed TCRB transcripts were what got sequenced. Using immunoSEQ multiplex PCR, the repertoire was profiled, and TCRdb retains in-frame clones only, with some absent. The table lists about 260,000 clones, just over 20% of them singletons. General study points: A moderate, significant TCRB CDR3 shortening appeared in type 1 diabetes across four CD4+ subsets.

This sequence originates from a woman in her thirties or forties with type 1 diabetes. The source material was naive CD4+ T cells from blood.

The CDR3 reads CASSLYRDRGTEAFF. DNA of the CDR3: TGTGCCAGCAGCTTATACCGGGACAGGGGGACTGAAGCTTTCTTT. The genes are TRBV7-9 and TRBJ1-1; 11 bases are a match to TRBD1. Trimming removed 2 bases from V and 5 bases from J; junction bases left unmatched: 4. Germline V CDR1 and CDR2: SEHNR, FQNEAQ (reference sequence). This CDR3 has 15 amino acids. Filled out from reference TRBV7-9 and TRBJ1-1, the complete variable domain reads DTGVSQNPRHKITKRGQNVTFRCDPISEHNRLYWYRQTLGQGPEFLTYFQNEAQLEKSRLLSDRFSAERPKGSFSTLEIQRTEQGDSAMYLCASSLYRDRGTEAFFGQGTRLTVV.